These T cell receptor beta chains were read from a single sample in a study of shared clonotypes between healthy human individuals. The data were produced by immunoSEQ multiplex PCR, yet TCRdb's version contains in-frame clones alone and is incomplete. The sample comprises roughly 1,600,000 clones, 98% of which are singletons, and 0.3% to 0.45% rests with the top ten. Sequencing used naive CD4+ T cells sorted from blood. These TCRs come from a man in his thirties or forties in good health. Both conserved end residues are part of each CDR3. D genes are given only for firm matches. Clone sizes are given selectively: once, few, many, or a class where the clone is expanded.

clone size: .; D gene: TRBD1; V gene: TRBV28; J gene: TRBJ2-2; CDR3 DNA: TGTGCCAGCACACGCGAGGGGGCATCCGGGGAGCTGTTTTTT; CDR3 protein: CASTREGASGELFF
clone size: once; D gene: .; V gene: TRBV28; J gene: TRBJ1-1; CDR3 DNA: TGTGCCAGCACCCAACAACGGCCCCTCATTGGAGCTTTCTTT; CDR3 protein: CASTQQRPLIGAFF
clone size: .; D gene: TRBD1; V gene: TRBV7-9; J gene: TRBJ2-7; CDR3 DNA: TGTGCCAGCAGCTTAGGGGCAGGGACAGGGGAAAGGAACGAGCAGTACTTC; CDR3 protein: CASSLGAGTGERNEQYF
clone size: .; D gene: .; V gene: TRBV6-5; J gene: TRBJ1-1; CDR3 DNA: TGTGCCAGCAGTCTCCTGGACAGCACTGAAGCTTTCTTT; CDR3 protein: CASSLLDSTEAFF
clone size: .; D gene: .; V gene: TRBV4-1; J gene: TRBJ1-2; CDR3 DNA: TGCGCCAGCAGCCAAGAATCACCAAAATTCACTGGGGGCTACACCTTC; CDR3 protein: CASSQESPKFTGGYTF
clone size: .; D gene: TRBD1; V gene: TRBV6-5; J gene: TRBJ1-4; CDR3 DNA: TGTGCCAGCAGTAACAGGGGCAAACTGTTTTTT; CDR3 protein: CASSNRGKLFF
clone size: once; D gene: .; V gene: TRBV2; J gene: TRBJ2-3; CDR3 DNA: TGTGCCAGCAGCAACCCCCTGAAAACAGATACGCAGTATTTT; CDR3 protein: CASSNPLKTDTQYF
clone size: .; D gene: .; V gene: TRBV12-5; J gene: TRBJ2-5; CDR3 DNA: TGTGCTAGTGCCACCCTACAGACCCAGTACTTC; CDR3 protein: CASATLQTQYF
clone size: .; D gene: .; V gene: TRBV5-1; J gene: TRBJ2-7; CDR3 DNA: TGCGCCAGCAGCACGGGCGGCGGGACGGCAACCTACGAGCAGTACTTC; CDR3 protein: CASSTGGGTATYEQYF
clone size: .; D gene: .; V gene: TRBV29-1; J gene: TRBJ1-5; CDR3 DNA: TGCAGCGTCAGGGAAGGAGGCAATCAGCCCCAGCATTTT; CDR3 protein: CSVREGGNQPQHF
clone size: .; D gene: TRBD1; V gene: TRBV7-3; J gene: TRBJ2-1; CDR3 DNA: TGTGCCAGCAGCTCAGGGGACAGGGTGATTTTCTTC; CDR3 protein: CASSSGDRVIFF
clone size: .; D gene: .; V gene: TRBV6-5; J gene: TRBJ1-1; CDR3 DNA: TGTGCCATCCGGGGGGTCACGAACACTGAAGCTTTCTTT; CDR3 protein: CAIRGVTNTEAFF
clone size: .; D gene: TRBD2; V gene: TRBV19; J gene: TRBJ2-3; CDR3 DNA: TGTGCCAGTACTGTAGGACTAGCGGGAGCGACAGATACGCAGTATTTT; CDR3 protein: CASTVGLAGATDTQYF
clone size: .; D gene: TRBD1; V gene: TRBV5-1; J gene: TRBJ2-2; CDR3 DNA: TGCGCCAGCAGCTTGCGGGGACAGTACACCGGGGAGCTGTTTTTT; CDR3 protein: CASSLRGQYTGELFF
clone size: once; D gene: TRBD1; V gene: TRBV11-3; J gene: TRBJ2-2; CDR3 DNA: TGTGCCAGCAGCTTCAGACAGGGGGTTCCCGGGGAGCTGTTTTTT; CDR3 protein: CASSFRQGVPGELFF
clone size: .; D gene: .; V gene: TRBV7-2; J gene: TRBJ2-2; CDR3 DNA: TGTGCCAGCAGCCCTGACAGGGGGGAGCTGTTTTTT; CDR3 protein: CASSPDRGELFF
clone size: .; D gene: .; V gene: TRBV20-1; J gene: TRBJ1-2; CDR3 DNA: TGCAGTGTGATCAGGCTCGGCGGCTACACCTTC; CDR3 protein: CSVIRLGGYTF
clone size: .; D gene: TRBD2; V gene: TRBV28; J gene: TRBJ2-7; CDR3 DNA: TGTGCCAGCAGTGGAGGACTAGCGGGAGGGGTGGAGCAGTACTTC; CDR3 protein: CASSGGLAGGVEQYF
clone size: .; D gene: TRBD2; V gene: TRBV9; J gene: TRBJ2-1; CDR3 DNA: TGTGCCAGCAGCGGTAGCGGGAGGGAGAGTGAGCAGTTCTTC; CDR3 protein: CASSGSGRESEQFF
clone size: .; D gene: .; V gene: TRBV9; J gene: TRBJ2-1; CDR3 DNA: TGTGCCAGCAGCGTAGTTGGCGGCGGCCTCTACAATGAGCAGTTCTTC; CDR3 protein: CASSVVGGGLYNEQFF
clone size: .; D gene: .; V gene: TRBV5-6; J gene: TRBJ2-7; CDR3 DNA: TGTGCCAGCAGCTTGCCACACTCCTACGAGCAGTACTTC; CDR3 protein: CASSLPHSYEQYF
clone size: .; D gene: .; V gene: TRBV18; J gene: TRBJ2-2; CDR3 DNA: TGTGCCAGCTCGGCGATCTCCAGCGCCGCGAACACCGGGGAGCTGTTTTTT; CDR3 protein: CASSAISSAANTGELFF
clone size: .; D gene: TRBD2; V gene: TRBV5-1; J gene: TRBJ2-1; CDR3 DNA: TGCGCCAGCAGCTTAACTAGCGGGGTATACAATGAGCAGTTCTTC; CDR3 protein: CASSLTSGVYNEQFF
clone size: .; D gene: TRBD1; V gene: TRBV25-1; J gene: TRBJ2-1; CDR3 DNA: TGTGCCAGCAGTGGGGACAGGGAGACTTACAATGAGCAGTTCTTC; CDR3 protein: CASSGDRETYNEQFF
clone size: .; D gene: TRBD2; V gene: TRBV5-6; J gene: TRBJ2-7; CDR3 DNA: TGTGCCAGCAGCTTACTAGCGAGGCGCTCCTACGAGCAGTACTTC; CDR3 protein: CASSLLARRSYEQYF
clone size: .; D gene: .; V gene: TRBV28; J gene: TRBJ1-2; CDR3 DNA: TGTGCCAGCAGTTTACAAGGTCGCTATGGCTACACCTTC; CDR3 protein: CASSLQGRYGYTF
clone size: .; D gene: TRBD2; V gene: TRBV4-2; J gene: TRBJ2-2; CDR3 DNA: TGTGCCAGCAGCCAAGATGGAGCGGGAGGGCCCTTGCACGGGGAGCTGTTTTTT; CDR3 protein: CASSQDGAGGPLHGELFF
clone size: .; D gene: .; V gene: TRBV7-9; J gene: TRBJ2-7; CDR3 DNA: TGTGCCAGCAGCTTACGCGGAGGGGCCTACGAGCAGTACTTC; CDR3 protein: CASSLRGGAYEQYF
clone size: .; D gene: .; V gene: TRBV28; J gene: TRBJ2-3; CDR3 DNA: TGTGCCAGCAGTTTGGAGGGGATTGGGCACACAGATACGCAGTATTTT; CDR3 protein: CASSLEGIGHTDTQYF
clone size: .; D gene: TRBD2; V gene: TRBV7-9; J gene: TRBJ2-3; CDR3 DNA: TGTGCCAGCAGCTTAGCTAGCGGGAGTTTGACAGATACGCAGTATTTT; CDR3 protein: CASSLASGSLTDTQYF
clone size: .; D gene: .; V gene: TRBV27; J gene: TRBJ1-1; CDR3 DNA: TGTGCCAGCAGTTTATACCGCCGGGGAACTGAAGCTTTCTTT; CDR3 protein: CASSLYRRGTEAFF
clone size: .; D gene: .; V gene: TRBV14; J gene: TRBJ1-5; CDR3 DNA: TGTGCCAGCAGCCAAAGTATGGGCCAGCCCCAGCATTTT; CDR3 protein: CASSQSMGQPQHF
clone size: .; D gene: .; V gene: TRBV20-1; J gene: TRBJ2-7; CDR3 DNA: TGCAGTGCTAGTCTTGACGAGCAGTACTTC; CDR3 protein: CSASLDEQYF
clone size: .; D gene: .; V gene: TRBV5-1; J gene: TRBJ2-7; CDR3 DNA: TGCGCCAGCAGCGATCAGGGTACCCAGTACTTC; CDR3 protein: CASSDQGTQYF
clone size: .; D gene: .; V gene: TRBV9; J gene: TRBJ1-3; CDR3 DNA: TGTGCCAGCAGCGTAAACCAGGGATCTGGAAACACCATATATTTT; CDR3 protein: CASSVNQGSGNTIYF
clone size: .; D gene: TRBD1; V gene: TRBV19; J gene: TRBJ1-1; CDR3 DNA: TGTGCCAGTAGTATCGACAGGGGACCAAACACTGAAGCTTTCTTT; CDR3 protein: CASSIDRGPNTEAFF
clone size: .; D gene: .; V gene: TRBV14; J gene: TRBJ2-3; CDR3 DNA: TGTGCCAGCAGCCAACGAGATACGCAGTATTTT; CDR3 protein: CASSQRDTQYF
clone size: .; D gene: .; V gene: TRBV9; J gene: TRBJ2-2; CDR3 DNA: TGTGCCAGCAGCGTAGCTACGGGGGGCGGGGCCACGAACACCGGGGAGCTGTTTTTT; CDR3 protein: CASSVATGGGATNTGELFF
clone size: .; D gene: .; V gene: TRBV9; J gene: TRBJ1-1; CDR3 DNA: TGTGCCAGCAGCGTATATACAGGGAAAGACTCTGAAGCTTTCTTT; CDR3 protein: CASSVYTGKDSEAFF
clone size: .; D gene: TRBD1; V gene: TRBV28; J gene: TRBJ1-3; CDR3 DNA: TGTGCCAGCAGCCCGACAGGGTCTGGAAACACCATATATTTT; CDR3 protein: CASSPTGSGNTIYF